Listed below are T cell receptor beta chains from one sample, sequenced in a study of T cells expressing NK-cell markers. TCRdb reprocessed the 5' RACE reads and stores each CDR3 protein as one record, lacking DNA. In total, the table holds 130,000 to 150,000 distinct CDR3 sequences. The specimen was blood T cells: a sorted CD56 or NKG2C T cell subset, CD4+ or CD8+ T cells, or bulk PBMC T cells (not recorded which). Receptors were obtained from a man younger than 35 in good health. CDR3s include the opening cysteine and the closing phenylalanine or tryptophan.

v_gene	j_gene	CDR3aa
TRBV7-2	TRBJ2-1	CASSHYGTRARGYEQFF
TRBV12-3/TRBV12-4	TRBJ2-7	CASSRRQGANYEQYF
TRBV25-1	TRBJ2-2	CASSELEEPGELFF
TRBV7-8	TRBJ1-5	CASSPDLGGWNQPQHF
TRBV10-3	TRBJ2-7	CAISESMEREPSYEQYF
TRBV2	TRBJ2-1	CASSQGFSYNEQFF
TRBV6-5	TRBJ2-6	CASSYEAGANVLTF
TRBV5-4	TRBJ2-5	CASSGDRVKETQYF
TRBV12-3/TRBV12-4	TRBJ2-1	CASQPTGGHNEQFF
TRBV5-4	TRBJ2-6	CASSDPLLGGANVLTF
TRBV7-2	TRBJ2-1	CASSYELGKNEQFF
TRBV19	TRBJ2-1	CASRRSGLVFEQFF
TRBV3-1	TRBJ2-3	CASSQTPGQNTDTQYF
TRBV29-1	TRBJ2-2	CSALATLGTGELFF
TRBV5-1	TRBJ2-1	CASSLSGGLYNEQFF
TRBV6-6	TRBJ1-1	CASSPLQGVGAFF
TRBV4-1	TRBJ2-1	CASSPFRVYEQFF
TRBV3-1	TRBJ2-5	CASSLVAGDGAETQYF
TRBV28	TRBJ2-1	CASSWGGRAKNEQFF
TRBV5-4	TRBJ2-3	CASSLSSGSPDTQYF
TRBV4-2	TRBJ1-5	CASSQEERSNQPQHF
TRBV30	TRBJ1-1	CAWLLGRNTEAFF
TRBV27	TRBJ2-5	CASSTGGLETQYF
TRBV19	TRBJ1-1	CASSPLLGRRWDTEAFF
TRBV3-1	TRBJ2-3	CASSQAGESTDTQYF
TRBV7-7	TRBJ2-3	CASSPTRGSDTQYF
TRBV2	TRBJ2-7	CASRASGFNEQYF
TRBV12-3/TRBV12-4	TRBJ1-1	CASSLAWQGDAAFF
TRBV24-1	TRBJ2-1	CATSDLGSRSYNEQFF
TRBV10-3	TRBJ2-1	CAISESTSGSPYNEQFF
TRBV10-3	TRBJ2-3	CANRDRDTDTQYF
TRBV30	TRBJ1-5	CAWSVGQGVGQPQHF
TRBV4-1	TRBJ1-1	CASSQDPGQVNTEAFF
TRBV5-1	TRBJ2-3	CASSLEMGPQGDTQYF
TRBV29-1	TRBJ2-5	CSVGVGQGLETQYF
TRBV27	TRBJ1-5	CASSSSFSQGARGNQPQHF
TRBV2	TRBJ2-1	CASSGKGRDSPRDEQFF
TRBV18	TRBJ2-7	CASSPRDRPDYEQYF
TRBV5-1	TRBJ1-1	CASSLEFSREEAFF
TRBV12-3/TRBV12-4	TRBJ1-1	CASTLGQENTEAFF
TRBV5-8	TRBJ2-1	CASSLGTSSINEQFF
TRBV2	TRBJ2-5	CASSDPPGQPRRKETQYF
TRBV12-3/TRBV12-4	TRBJ1-5	CASSLSAGGQPQHF
TRBV23-1	TRBJ2-5	CASSQSGRNPKQETQYF
TRBV10-2	TRBJ1-1	CASTPGTDEAFF
TRBV5-1	TRBJ2-1	CASSLTTGSSLYNEQFF
TRBV12-3/TRBV12-4	TRBJ2-5	CASSLRDSSEETQYF
TRBV27	TRBJ1-1	CASSPGGGDTEAFF
TRBV4-2	TRBJ1-4	CASSQLTGDEKLFF
TRBV7-9	TRBJ2-3	CASSLIHLASGTDTQYF
TRBV7-2	TRBJ2-5	CASSLVWERETQYF
TRBV12-5	TRBJ2-1	CASGLMGQINEQFF